One sample yielded the 8 T cell receptor beta chains listed below, sequenced in a study of cytomegalovirus exposure and HLA in healthy donors. Sequencing was performed with immunoSEQ multiplex PCR; in TCRdb, only in-frame clones are kept and a portion is missing. The sample yields about 78,000 clones, 90% to 96% seen once. Source material: PBMCs. Receptors were obtained from a man younger than 35 in good health and CMV-seropositive.

The DNA for the CDR3 is TGTGCCAGCAGCCTAGAAGCGACAGGATTTGGCTACACCTTC. Protein sequence: CASSLEATGFGYTF. This chain joins TRBV7-6 and TRBJ1-2, with D possibly TRBD1 on 6 matching bases. V dropped 5 bases and J dropped 7 bases, with 17 bases sitting between them. The CDR3 contains 14 residues. In germline, CDR1 is SGHVS, CDR2 FNYEAQ. Together with reference TRBV7-6 and TRBJ1-2, the CDR3 gives the full variable domain: GAGVSQSPRYKVTKRGQDVALRCDPISGHVSLYWYRQALGQGPEFLTYFNYEAQQDKSGLPNDRFSAERPEGSISTLTIQRTEQRDSAMYRCASSLEATGFGYTFGSGTRLTVV.

The genes are TRBV27 and TRBJ2-7, with TRBD1 matching over 9 bases. The CDR3 runs 15 residues. Germline loops: CDR1 MNHEY, CDR2 SMNVEV (reference sequence). The junction had 10 bases not matched to a gene; V was cut back by 7 bases and J by 3 bases. The CDR3 DNA reads as TGTGCCAGCAAAGACTCCGGGACAGGGAACTACGAGCAGTACTTC. Translated, it gives CASKDSGTGNYEQYF.

The V and J genes are TRBV4-1 and TRBJ2-7, with D unclear. This CDR3 has 19 residues. Between the trimmed V and J ends, which lost 2 bases and 0 bases, there was a span of 23 bases. CDR1 and CDR2 from the germline V gene are MGHRA and YSYEKL. CDR3 sequence: CASSQKLMLRPDTSYEQYF. As DNA, the CDR3 is TGCGCCAGCAGCCAAAAATTAATGTTGCGACCCGACACCTCCTACGAGCAGTACTTC.

In DNA form, the CDR3 reads TGTGCCAGCAGCGTAGTCCAGGGAGGACCCGGGGAGCTGTTTTTT. Translating it yields CASSVVQGGPGELFF. V usage is TRBV9 and J usage is TRBJ2-2, with a possible D match to TRBD2 (6 bases). This CDR3 spans 15 amino acids. Germline CDR1 reads SGDLS; CDR2 reads YYNGEE. Trimming stripped 0 bases from V and 6 bases from J, with 12 bases between.

The rearrangement uses TRBV6-1 and TRBJ1-1, with D hard to call. V lost 5 bases, J lost 3 bases, and 4 bases lay in between. CDR1 and CDR2 from the germline V gene are MNHNS and SASEGT. The CDR3 is 11 residues long. This chain's CDR3 is CASSLYTEAFF. CDR3 coding DNA: TGTGCCAGCAGTCTCTACACTGAAGCTTTCTTT.

The chain recombines TRBV30 with TRBJ1-4; possibly TRBD1 for D (6 bases). The CDR3 runs to 14 residues. The V gene's germline CDR1 is GTSNPN and CDR2 SVGIG (reference sequence). V was cut by 3 bases and J by 3 bases, with 11 bases left in between. CDR3 in DNA: TGTGCCTGGAGAGTAAGGACAGCTAATGAAAAACTGTTTTTT. Its translation is CAWRVRTANEKLFF. The complete variable domain, with remaining parts taken from reference TRBV30 and TRBJ1-4, reads SQTIHQWPATLVQPVGSPLSLECTVEGTSNPNLYWYRQAAGRGLQLLFYSVGIGQISSEVPQNLSASRPQDRQFILSSKKLLLSDSGFYLCAWRVRTANEKLFFGSGTQLSVL.

The CDR3 bases are TGCGCCAGCAGCCAAGTACCGGGACAGGGCTTCAGCAATCAGCCCCAGCATTTT. It is translated as CASSQVPGQGFSNQPQHF. The chain is built from TRBV4-1 and TRBJ1-5; 9 nucleotides align to TRBD1. The CDR3 sequence is 18 residues long. With 1 base clipped from V and 1 base from J, the junction kept 8 bases outside the gene matches. Germline-derived CDR1 and CDR2 are MGHRA and YSYEKL.

V usage is TRBV5-1 and J usage is TRBJ2-2; 8 bases are shared with TRBD2. Germline assignment: CDR1 SGHRS and CDR2 YFSETQ. Losses at the gene ends were 7 bases for V and 6 bases for J; bases not matched to a gene: 8. The length of the CDR3 is 14 residues. The CDR3 sequence is CASGASGLSGELFF. The CDR3, as DNA: TGCGCCAGCGGGGCTAGCGGGTTGTCCGGGGAGCTGTTTTTT. The variable domain in full, with the rest retrieved from reference TRBV5-1 and TRBJ2-2, is KAGVTQTPRYLIKTRGQQVTLSCSPISGHRSVSWYQQTPGQGLQFLFEYFSETQRNKGNFPGRFSGRQFSNSRSEMNVSTLELGDSALYLCASGASGLSGELFFGEGSRLTVL.